In its sample, the clone carrying this TCR beta chain was seen once. The sample is drawn from a study of shared clonotypes between healthy human individuals. Some clones are missing from TCRdb's copy, which holds only in-frame ones; the method was immunoSEQ multiplex PCR. Counted here are roughly 2 million clones, 90% to 95% occurring once; the ten biggest clones make up 0.1% to 0.15%. Germline V gives CDR1 SQVTM, CDR2 ANQGSEA. Trimming removed 4 bases at V and 5 bases at J, with 12 bases between. The CDR3 spans 13 residues. The sequencing input was naive CD4+ T cells sorted from blood. Subset meaning: CD45RA+ positively selected. The genes are TRBV29-1 and TRBJ1-5, with a weak D call TRBD1 (5 bases). This clonotype was sampled from a man aged 18-30 years in good health. CDR3 loop: CSVANRRDQPQHF. Here the CDR3 DNA reads TGCAGCGTTGCGAACAGGAGGGATCAGCCCCAGCATTTT.